This T cell receptor (beta chain) was captured by sequencing in a study of blood T cell repertoires in COVID-19. Study-level information: PBMCs, B-cell-depleted T cells, or T cells were the source of the cDNA or gDNA that made up the material.

Repertoires were generated with immunoSEQ multiplex PCR, while TCRdb's copy carries only in-frame clones and drops some. The data hold 180,000 or so clones, with 70% to 85% observed a single time. The V gene end was trimmed by 2 bases and the J gene end by 8 bases; junction bases not matched to a gene: 5. The germline V gene has CDR1 LGHNA and CDR2 YSLEER. The CDR3 consists of 13 residues. This TCR derives from a human donor with acute or convalescent COVID-19. The donor label of this sample is uncertain. The rearrangement links TRBV4-3 to TRBJ1-2, with 7 bases aligning to TRBD1. The sequenced sample was peripheral blood. DNA of the CDR3: TGCGCCAGCAGCCAAACAGGGGATCGGGGCTACACCTTC. Amino acids: CASSQTGDRGYTF.